A single sample is the source of the 7 T cell receptor beta chains below, sequenced in a study of CD8 T cells in ankylosing spondylitis. TCRdb reprocessed the 5' RACE reads via MiXCR and lists one record per CDR3 protein. This table has over 95,000 distinct CDR3 sequences, almost 8.5% appearing once. The sequencing input was blood, either unsorted or a sorted T cell fraction (not recorded which). The source of these receptors is a male donor with ankylosing spondylitis or in good health (not recorded which).

This clonotype was detected only a few times. This rearrangement joins TRBV6-2 or TRBV6-3 to TRBJ2-5; D is unclear. The CDR3 sequence is 12 residues long. CDR1 and CDR2 (germline): MNHEY, SVGEGT. V was cut by 6 bases and J by 4 bases, with 9 bases left in between. CDR3 nucleotide sequence: TGTGCCAGCAGGCCGCTAGGAGAGACCCAGTACTTC. Translating it yields CASRPLGETQYF.

This clonotype appeared many times. This rearrangement joins TRBV19 to TRBJ2-4, with D possibly called TRBD1 or TRBD2 (5 bases each). Trimming pared 6 bases from V and 0 bases from J, leaving 12 bases between. CDR3 length equals 15 residues. CDR1 is LNHDA and CDR2 is SQIVND in the germline V gene (reference sequence). CDR3: CASSFGGGAKNIQYF. Written as DNA, the CDR3 is TGTGCCAGTAGCTTCGGTGGGGGAGCCAAAAACATTCAGTACTTC.

In its sample, this clonotype was seen many times. CDR3 nucleotide sequence: TGTGCCAGCAGCTTAGCGAAGCTCACAGATACGCAGTATTTT. The encoded protein is CASSLAKLTDTQYF. The V and J genes are TRBV7-9 and TRBJ2-3; no clear D gene. Germline V gene data show CDR1 as SEHNR and CDR2 as FQNEAQ (reference sequence). The germline V and J ends were trimmed by 0 bases and 2 bases, with 6 bases remaining between them. CDR3 size: 14 residues.

In its sample, this clonotype was seen many times. This chain links TRBV5-1 with TRBJ1-1; TRBD1 matches at 7 bases. Germline V gives CDR1 SGHRS, CDR2 YFSETQ. CDR3 size: 16 residues. The V gene end was trimmed by 4 bases and the J gene end by 0 bases; junction bases not matched to a gene: 9. CDR3 in DNA: TGCGCCAGCAGCCCCCGGACAGGCGGTATGAACACTGAAGCTTTCTTT. This codes for CASSPRTGGMNTEAFF. Drawing the rest from reference TRBV5-1 and TRBJ1-1, the complete variable domain is KAGVTQTPRYLIKTRGQQVTLSCSPISGHRSVSWYQQTPGQGLQFLFEYFSETQRNKGNFPGRFSGRQFSNSRSEMNVSTLELGDSALYLCASSPRTGGMNTEAFFGQGTRLTVV.

To note about this clonotype: A much larger clone differs by one base, so this may be a read error. V is TRBV7-2 and J is TRBJ2-5; D possibly matches TRBD1 or TRBD2 (5 bases each). The germline gives CDR1 SGHTA, CDR2 FQGNSA. CDR3 length: 14 residues. In DNA form, the CDR3 reads TGTGACAGCAGCGTCGGGACGGCAGTGGAGACCCAGTACTTC. Its translation: CDSSVGTAVETQYF.

This clonotype was seen more than once but under ten times. The chain combines TRBV24-1 with TRBJ2-1; maybe TRBD2 (5 bases). Germline assignment: CDR1 KGHDR and CDR2 SFDVKD. This CDR3 is built from 13 residues. The V end was cut by 0 bases, the J end by 7 bases, with 6 bases between. CDR3: CATSDLPGNEQFF. CDR3 nucleotides: TGTGCCACCAGTGATTTGCCGGGGAATGAGCAGTTCTTC.

Many counts were recorded for this clonotype. The chain employs TRBV9 and TRBJ2-1; 7 positions match TRBD2. The CDR3 is 15 amino acids. Germline V gene data show CDR1 as SGDLS and CDR2 as YYNGEE. Losses at the gene ends were 1 base for V and 7 bases for J; bases not matched to a gene: 8. CDR3: CASSVTSEGPNEQFF. In nucleotides, the CDR3 is TGTGCCAGCAGCGTAACTAGCGAGGGACCGAATGAGCAGTTCTTC.